This T cell receptor (beta chain) comes out of a study of cytotoxic CD8 clonotypes in ibrutinib-treated CLL. The study, taken as a whole, reports: On treatment, the uncommon public clonotypes contracted or remained stable. Higher clonality was seen at ibrutinib response and a return toward baseline at progression.

As input for TCR beta libraries, approximately 2.1 micrograms of genomic DNA came from cryopreserved PBMCs. Trimming left V 11 bases short and J 5 bases short, with 13 bases between. This CDR3 is 11 amino acids long. Germline loops: CDR1 MDHEN, CDR2 SYDVKM. A remark on this clone: Its antigen is undetermined.

The repertoire was sequenced with immunoSEQ multiplex PCR; TCRdb's copy has only in-frame clones and lacks some. The table lists roughly 160,000 clones, 84% of them singletons, with about 4.5% in the top ten. The receptor's source is a human donor with chronic lymphocytic leukemia. This chain connects TRBV28 to TRBJ2-7, with D perhaps matching TRBD2 (7 bases). The starting material was PBMCs, obtained after 24 months of ibrutinib treatment. CDR3 sequence: CAGGGWDEQYF. CDR3 sequence (DNA): TGTGCCGGGGGGGGCTGGGACGAGCAGTACTTC.